This T cell receptor beta chain was obtained from a study of T cells in Graves' hyperthyroidism and ophthalmopathy. Study results and limitations: Model output signaled ophthalmopathy a median about seven months ahead of onset. Among thyroid clonotypes expanded above 0.001, most also appeared in blood.

This clonotype was seen a few times. Its antigen remains unidentified. Clinical symptoms, serum thyroxine and TRAb, thyroid ultrasound and orbital computed tomography together formed the diagnostic basis. PBMCs came from more than 9 ml fresh peripheral blood. The germline CDR1 and CDR2 sequences are MGHRA and YSYEKL. V lost 3 bases and J 3 bases, leaving 18 bases between the germline ends. The CDR3 totals 16 residues. TCR beta CDR3 regions were amplified from RNA transcripts. First-round RT-PCR with HTBI primers amplified the TCR CDR3 region. TCRdb itself ran the multiplex PCR reads through MiXCR, one entry per CDR3 protein. The table records approximately 600,000 distinct CDR3 sequences, 12% to 15% of them present only once.

The sequence came from a woman between 18 and 29 years old with Graves' ophthalmopathy. V usage is TRBV4-1 and J usage is TRBJ2-7; D is uncertain. Sample: blood. The chain's CDR3 is CASSQLDGRRVYEQYF. The CDR3 DNA is TGCGCCAGCAGCCAGCTCGACGGGCGCCGGGTCTACGAGCAGTACTTC.